This entry is about one T cell receptor beta chain. Its antigen is undetermined. The repertoire was sequenced with immunoSEQ multiplex PCR; TCRdb's copy has only in-frame clones and lacks some. Among over 100,000 clones listed, just under 95% were seen once. The data originate from a study of graft-versus-host responses after intestinal transplantation. The overall study: Every one of the recipients received anti-thymocyte globulin induction and afterwards took tacrolimus and steroids for about 3 years.

Study-level points and caveats: Marrow from the recipient contained GvH clones, some of which had appeared first in ileum or blood.

The length of the CDR3 is 15 residues. The V gene lost 7 bases and the J gene lost 4 bases, with 20 bases spanning the gap. Germline loops: CDR1 MNHNY, CDR2 SVGAGI (reference sequence). The chain recombines TRBV6-6 with TRBJ2-7, with D unclear. The TCR comes from a human donor who received an intestinal transplant. The specimen was unstimulated CD4+ T cells sorted from spleen or lymph node cells, collected before intestinal transplant. CDR3 coding DNA: TGTGCCAGCACCTCTCTCAGGACGGCCAAGTACGAGCAGTACTTC. Protein product: CASTSLRTAKYEQYF.